The T cell receptor beta chain described here comes from a study of graft-versus-host responses after intestinal transplantation (dated by TCRdb to 2020 to 2022). Looking at the study overall: The transplants that recipients received were multivisceral, liver-intestinal, or isolated intestinal. The cohort enrolled 20 to 30 intestinal transplant recipients including one retransplant, and a few patients lacking pretransplant specimens were excluded. Alloreactive clones were identified by sequencing pre-transplant mixed lymphocyte reaction products and comparing them with unstimulated pre-transplant donor and recipient T cells. Every recipient was given anti-thymocyte globulin induction, then maintenance tacrolimus and steroids for two to three years. Bulk TCR-beta CDR3 sequencing was used to track graft-versus-host and host-versus-graft alloreactive T cell clones in the graft, circulation and bone marrow after intestinal transplantation. A peak of at least 4% donor T cells among recipient peripheral blood mononuclear cells was the definition used for donor T cell macrochimerism. Samples from a few later patients were sequenced in-house on an Illumina MiSeq with MiXCR processing rather than by the commercial service.

General study outcomes and caveats: Early after transplant, declines in HvG clones were associated with peak levels of circulating GvH clones. In patients with donor T cell macrochimerism, the allografts had high GvH to HvG T cell clonal ratios. The relatively low number and heterogeneity of intestinal transplant patients limited the conclusions. GvH clones were found in recipient bone marrow, and some of the GvH clones appeared earlier in ileal mucosa or blood, which is consistent with an intestinal mucosal origin.

Libraries came from the immunoSEQ multiplex PCR assay. For most patients, genomic DNA was isolated with the Qiagen DNeasy Blood and Tissue Kit and shipped frozen to Adaptive Biotechnologies for TCR sequencing. High-throughput TCR-beta CDR3 sequencing of genomic DNA from most patients was performed by Adaptive Biotechnologies. The authors' pipeline ran thus. TCR sequencing data for over 15 patients were retrieved from Adaptive's ImmunoSEQ software; a few other patients were processed with MiXCR and VDJtools. CD4 versus CD8 sorting errors were corrected by removing sequences found in both subsets at a frequency ratio below 5:1. CDR3 nucleotide sequences shared between donor and recipient were removed because the origin of such sequences could not be assigned. Alloreactive clones required at least 2-fold expansion over unstimulated cells and minimum CFSE-low frequency of 0.002% (template counts) or 0.001% (read counts). Clones detected in sequenced pre-transplant spleen, lymph node, or MLR CFSE-low populations of the donor or recipient were defined as mappable. The cumulative frequency of alloreactive clones was calculated as a percentage of all sequences, weighted by copy number. Held by TCRdb, this immuneACCESS table contains in-frame sequences only and omits some clones. Under half of the omission traces to an unresolved V gene where checked; the cause of the rest is unknown. D and trimming come from the DNA, and the V and J calls and clone size come from that table. The sample includes 99,000 or so clones, with under 95% observed a single time. Together, the top ten hold about 0.073% of the sample.

CDR3 length: 16 amino acids, cysteine to phenylalanine. The retained sequence is limited to the CDR3, 48 bases, with the frame set at the first base. As encoded in the germline V gene, CDR1 is ENHRY while CDR2 is SYGVKD. The V end gives up 2 bases and the J end 2 bases, leaving 6 bases in the junction not matched to a gene. This clone was seen just once. Its antigen has not been determined. The record has no base qualities; no much larger clone is one base away. Sample time point, as interpreted from the label and publication: cells obtained before transplantation from donor or recipient. CD3+CD4+ and CD3+CD8+ populations were FACS-sorted from unstimulated pre-transplant donor and recipient cells taken from spleen or lymph nodes.

Here the chain combines TRBV10-3 and TRBJ2-3, with 8 junctional bases fitting TRBD2. The receptor comes from a human donor who was the organ donor for an intestinal transplant. Specimen: unstimulated CD8+ T cells sorted from spleen or lymph node cells, collected before transplant. The nucleotide sequence is TGTGCCATCAGTGAGCCGCTTAGCGGGGACACAGATACGCAGTATTTT. This translates into CAISEPLSGDTDTQYF.